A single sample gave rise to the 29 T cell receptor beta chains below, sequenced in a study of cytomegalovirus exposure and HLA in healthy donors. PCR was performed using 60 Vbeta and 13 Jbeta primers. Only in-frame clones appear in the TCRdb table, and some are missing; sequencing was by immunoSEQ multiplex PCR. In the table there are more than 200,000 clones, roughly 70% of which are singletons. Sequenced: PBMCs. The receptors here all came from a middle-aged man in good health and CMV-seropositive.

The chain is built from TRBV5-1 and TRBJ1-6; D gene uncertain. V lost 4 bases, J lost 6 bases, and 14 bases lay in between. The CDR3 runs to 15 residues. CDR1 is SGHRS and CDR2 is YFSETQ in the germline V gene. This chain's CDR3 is CASSQIGGINSPLHF. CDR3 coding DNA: TGCGCCAGCAGCCAAATTGGCGGAATTAATTCACCCCTCCACTTT. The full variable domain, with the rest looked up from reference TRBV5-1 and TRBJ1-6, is KAGVTQTPRYLIKTRGQQVTLSCSPISGHRSVSWYQQTPGQGLQFLFEYFSETQRNKGNFPGRFSGRQFSNSRSEMNVSTLELGDSALYLCASSQIGGINSPLHFGNGTRLTVT.

The CDR3 DNA is TGTGCCAGCAGACCAGGGTTGAACCAGCCCCAGCATTTT. Its protein product is CASRPGLNQPQHF. V and J are TRBV6-5 and TRBJ1-5; the D gene is possibly TRBD1 (5 bases). The CDR3 spans 13 residues. V was clipped by 6 bases and J by 7 bases, with 13 bases between them. Germline values: CDR1 MNHEY, CDR2 SVGAGI.

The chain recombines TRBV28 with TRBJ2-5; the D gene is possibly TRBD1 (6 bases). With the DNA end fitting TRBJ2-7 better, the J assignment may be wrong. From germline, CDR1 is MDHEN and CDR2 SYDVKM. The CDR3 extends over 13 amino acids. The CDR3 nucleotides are TGTGCCAGCAGTTTGGGGCAGGGGTACGAGCAGTACTTC. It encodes CASSLGQGYEQYF.

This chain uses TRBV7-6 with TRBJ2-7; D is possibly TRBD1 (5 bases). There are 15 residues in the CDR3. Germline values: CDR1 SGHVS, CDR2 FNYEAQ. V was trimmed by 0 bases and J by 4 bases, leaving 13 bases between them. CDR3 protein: CASSLALGQLYEQYF. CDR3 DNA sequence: TGTGCCAGCAGCTTAGCGCTGGGGCAGTTGTACGAGCAGTACTTC.

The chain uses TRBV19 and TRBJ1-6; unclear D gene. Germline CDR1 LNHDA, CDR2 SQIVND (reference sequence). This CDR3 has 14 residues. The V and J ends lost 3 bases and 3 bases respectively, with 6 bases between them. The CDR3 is CASSISIYNSPLHF. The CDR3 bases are TGTGCCAGTAGTATTTCAATCTATAATTCACCCCTCCACTTT.

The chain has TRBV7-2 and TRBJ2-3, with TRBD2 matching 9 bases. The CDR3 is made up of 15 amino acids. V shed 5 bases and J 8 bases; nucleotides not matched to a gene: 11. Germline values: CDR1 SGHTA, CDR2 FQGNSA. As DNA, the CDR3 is TGTGCCAGCAGCCCAGGACTAGCGCGCCAAGGTACGCAGTATTTT. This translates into CASSPGLARQGTQYF.

The CDR3 DNA follows: TGTGCCAGCAGCATCTCGGACAACCCCTACAATGAGCAGTTCTTC. This encodes CASSISDNPYNEQFF. This rearrangement joins TRBV7-2 to TRBJ2-1; possibly TRBD1 for D (5 bases). The CDR3 is 15 amino acids. The V gene's germline CDR1 is SGHTA and CDR2 FQGNSA. V lost 5 bases to trimming and J lost 2 bases, with 13 bases between them.

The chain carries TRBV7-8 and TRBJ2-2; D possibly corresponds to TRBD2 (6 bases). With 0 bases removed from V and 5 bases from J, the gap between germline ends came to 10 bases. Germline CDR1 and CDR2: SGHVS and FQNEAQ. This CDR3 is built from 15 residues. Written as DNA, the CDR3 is TGTGCCAGCAGCTTAGCGGGGGGAAAGACCGGGGAGCTGTTTTTT. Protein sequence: CASSLAGGKTGELFF.

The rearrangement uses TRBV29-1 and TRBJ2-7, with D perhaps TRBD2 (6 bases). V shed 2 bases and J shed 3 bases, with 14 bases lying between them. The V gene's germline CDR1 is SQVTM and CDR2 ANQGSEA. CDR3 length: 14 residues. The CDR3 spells CSVELSGTVYEQYF. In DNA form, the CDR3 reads TGCAGCGTTGAACTCTCCGGGACTGTCTACGAGCAGTACTTC.

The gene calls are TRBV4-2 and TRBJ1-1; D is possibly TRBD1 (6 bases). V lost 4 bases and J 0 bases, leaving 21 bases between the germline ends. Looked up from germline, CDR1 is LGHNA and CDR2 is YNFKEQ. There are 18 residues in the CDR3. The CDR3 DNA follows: TGTGCCAGCAGCCCCACAATCACGAGGGGGACCCTGAACACTGAAGCTTTCTTT. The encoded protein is CASSPTITRGTLNTEAFF.

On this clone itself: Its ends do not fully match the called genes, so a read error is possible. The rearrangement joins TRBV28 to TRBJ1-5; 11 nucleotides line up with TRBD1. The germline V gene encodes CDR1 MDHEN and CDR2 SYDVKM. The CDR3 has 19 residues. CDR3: CASTLGQGAGLGLNQPQHF. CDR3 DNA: TGTGCCAGCACTTTAGGACAGGGGGCGGGATTGGGGCTCAATCAGCCCCAGCATTTT.

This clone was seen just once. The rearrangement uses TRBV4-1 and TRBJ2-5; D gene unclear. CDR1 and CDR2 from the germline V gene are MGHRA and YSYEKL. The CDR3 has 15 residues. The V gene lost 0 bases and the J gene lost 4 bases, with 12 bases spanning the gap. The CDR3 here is CASSQEDVPGETQYF. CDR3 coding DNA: TGCGCCAGCAGCCAAGAAGACGTCCCGGGAGAGACCCAGTACTTC.

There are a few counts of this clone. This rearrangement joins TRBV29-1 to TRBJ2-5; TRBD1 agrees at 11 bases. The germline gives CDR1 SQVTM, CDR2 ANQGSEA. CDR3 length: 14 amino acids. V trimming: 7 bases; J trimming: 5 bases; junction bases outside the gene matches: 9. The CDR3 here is CSAWTGGGGETQYF. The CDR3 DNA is TGCAGCGCTTGGACAGGGGGCGGTGGGGAGACCCAGTACTTC.

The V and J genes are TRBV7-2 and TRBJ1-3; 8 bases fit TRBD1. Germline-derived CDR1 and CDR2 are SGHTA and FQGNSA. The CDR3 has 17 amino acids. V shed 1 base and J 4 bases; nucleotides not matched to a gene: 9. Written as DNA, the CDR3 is TGTGCCAGCAGCTTAGAGGGACAGGCAAACCGAGGAAACACCATATATTTT. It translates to CASSLEGQANRGNTIYF.

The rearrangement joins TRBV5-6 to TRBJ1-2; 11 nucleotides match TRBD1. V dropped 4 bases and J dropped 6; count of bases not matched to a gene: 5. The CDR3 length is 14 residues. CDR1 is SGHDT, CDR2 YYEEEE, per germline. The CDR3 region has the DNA TGTGCCAGCAGCCTTCGGACAGGGGGCAATGGCTACACCTTC. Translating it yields CASSLRTGGNGYTF.

DNA of the CDR3: TGTGCCAGCAGCCGACGGGACAGGGAAGGCGAGACCCAGTACTTC. This encodes CASSRRDREGETQYF. The chain is built from TRBV7-7 and TRBJ2-5; TRBD1 matches 9 bases. This CDR3 spans 15 amino acids. V was pared by 5 bases and J by 5 bases, with 9 bases of the junction left unmatched. Germline CDR1 is SSHAT and CDR2 is FNYEAQ (reference sequence).

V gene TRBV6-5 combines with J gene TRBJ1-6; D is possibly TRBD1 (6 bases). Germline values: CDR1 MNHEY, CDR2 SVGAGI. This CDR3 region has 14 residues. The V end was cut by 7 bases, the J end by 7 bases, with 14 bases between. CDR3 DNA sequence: TGTGCCAGCAAAGTGGAGACAGGAAATTCACCCCTCCACTTT. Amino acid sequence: CASKVETGNSPLHF.

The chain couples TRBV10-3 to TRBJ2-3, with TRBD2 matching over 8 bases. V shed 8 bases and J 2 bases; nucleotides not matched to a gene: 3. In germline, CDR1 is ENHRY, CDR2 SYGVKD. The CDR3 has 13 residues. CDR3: CAIQTSDTDTQYF. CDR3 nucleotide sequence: TGTGCCATCCAGACTAGCGACACAGATACGCAGTATTTT.

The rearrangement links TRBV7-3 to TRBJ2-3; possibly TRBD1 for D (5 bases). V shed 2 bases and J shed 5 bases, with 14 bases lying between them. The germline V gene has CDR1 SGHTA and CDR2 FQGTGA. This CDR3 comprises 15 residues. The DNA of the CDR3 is TGTGCCAGCAGCTTAGGGCAGGGCCTTCGAGATACGCAGTATTTT. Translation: CASSLGQGLRDTQYF.

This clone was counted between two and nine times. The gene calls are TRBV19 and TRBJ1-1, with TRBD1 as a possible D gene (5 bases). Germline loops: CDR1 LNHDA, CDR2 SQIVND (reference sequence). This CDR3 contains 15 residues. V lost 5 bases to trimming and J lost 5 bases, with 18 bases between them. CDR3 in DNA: TGTGCCAGTAGTCCCACGGGGGGGGGAGGTACTGAAGCTTTCTTT. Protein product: CASSPTGGGGTEAFF.

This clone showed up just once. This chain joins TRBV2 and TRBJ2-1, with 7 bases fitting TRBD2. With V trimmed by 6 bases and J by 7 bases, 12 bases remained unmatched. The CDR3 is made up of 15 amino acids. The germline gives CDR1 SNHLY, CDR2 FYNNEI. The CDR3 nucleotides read TGTGCCAGCAGCGCGCAGCGGGGACCGGGGAATGAGCAGTTCTTC. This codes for CASSAQRGPGNEQFF. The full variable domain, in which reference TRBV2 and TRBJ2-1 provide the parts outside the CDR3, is EPEVTQTPSHQVTQMGQEVILRCVPISNHLYFYWYRQILGQKVEFLVSFYNNEISEKSEIFDDQFSVERPDGSNFTLKIRSTKLEDSAMYFCASSAQRGPGNEQFFGPGTRLTVL.

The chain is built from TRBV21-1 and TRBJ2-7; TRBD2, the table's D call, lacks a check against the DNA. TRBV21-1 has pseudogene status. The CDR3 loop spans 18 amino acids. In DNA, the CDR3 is TGTGCCAGCAGCAAATGGGGGCGGCCTAGCGGGGCCTCCTACGAGCAGTACTTC. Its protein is CASSKWGRPSGASYEQYF.

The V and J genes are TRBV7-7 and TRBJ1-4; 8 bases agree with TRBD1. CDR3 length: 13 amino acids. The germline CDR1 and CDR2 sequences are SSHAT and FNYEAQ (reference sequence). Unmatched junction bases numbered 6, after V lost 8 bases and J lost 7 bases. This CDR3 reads CASSRGQGEKLFF. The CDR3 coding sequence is TGTGCCAGCTCCAGGGGGCAAGGTGAAAAACTGTTTTTT.

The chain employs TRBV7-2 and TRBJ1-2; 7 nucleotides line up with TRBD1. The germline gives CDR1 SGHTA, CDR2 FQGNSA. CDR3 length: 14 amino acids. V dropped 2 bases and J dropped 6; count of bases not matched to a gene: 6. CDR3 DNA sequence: TGTGCCAGCAGCTTAAGGGACAGTCTTGATGGCTACACCTTC. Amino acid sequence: CASSLRDSLDGYTF.

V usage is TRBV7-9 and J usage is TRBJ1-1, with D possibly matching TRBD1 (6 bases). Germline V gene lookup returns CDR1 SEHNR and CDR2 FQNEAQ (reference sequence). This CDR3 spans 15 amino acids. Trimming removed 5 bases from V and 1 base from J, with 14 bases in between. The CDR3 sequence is CASSLIQGSNTEAFF. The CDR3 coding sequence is TGTGCCAGCAGCCTAATACAGGGCTCGAACACTGAAGCTTTCTTT.

In DNA, the CDR3 is TGTGCCAGTAGTATAGACTCGGAGCTTGCAACTAATGAAAAACTGTTTTTT. Translating gives CASSIDSELATNEKLFF. This sequence joins TRBV19 and TRBJ1-4, with D uncertain. The CDR3 is made up of 17 amino acids. V gave up 0 bases and J gave up 0 bases, with 11 bases separating them. The germline V gene encodes CDR1 LNHDA and CDR2 SQIVND (reference sequence).

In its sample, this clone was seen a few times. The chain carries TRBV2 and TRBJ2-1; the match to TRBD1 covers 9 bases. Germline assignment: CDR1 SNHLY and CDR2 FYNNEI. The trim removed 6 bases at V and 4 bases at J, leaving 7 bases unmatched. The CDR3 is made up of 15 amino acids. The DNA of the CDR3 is TGTGCCAGCAGGGTCTACAGGGGGCTTTACAATGAGCAGTTCTTC. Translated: CASRVYRGLYNEQFF. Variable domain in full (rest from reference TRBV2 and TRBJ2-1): EPEVTQTPSHQVTQMGQEVILRCVPISNHLYFYWYRQILGQKVEFLVSFYNNEISEKSEIFDDQFSVERPDGSNFTLKIRSTKLEDSAMYFCASRVYRGLYNEQFFGPGTRLTVL.

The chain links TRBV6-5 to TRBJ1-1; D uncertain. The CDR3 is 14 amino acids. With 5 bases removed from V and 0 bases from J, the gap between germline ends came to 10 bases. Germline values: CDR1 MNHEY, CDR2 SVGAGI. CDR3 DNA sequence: TGTGCCAGCAGTCGAACGAGGGTGAACACTGAAGCTTTCTTT. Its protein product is CASSRTRVNTEAFF.

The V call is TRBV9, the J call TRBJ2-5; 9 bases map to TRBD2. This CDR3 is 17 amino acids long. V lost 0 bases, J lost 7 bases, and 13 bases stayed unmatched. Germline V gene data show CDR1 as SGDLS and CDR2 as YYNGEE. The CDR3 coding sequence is TGTGCCAGCAGCGTAGCTAAAGCGGGGGGCCCTATTTCGACCCAGTACTTC. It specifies CASSVAKAGGPISTQYF.